These 14 T cell receptor beta chains originate from one sample sequenced in a study of cytomegalovirus exposure and HLA in healthy donors. PCR primers comprised 60 Vbeta and 13 Jbeta primers. Sequencing used immunoSEQ multiplex PCR; TCRdb keeps in-frame clones, though not all of them. Here the sample spans about 160,000 clones, 60% to 80% being singletons. Sequencing was done on a sample of PBMCs. The receptor set was obtained from a woman aged 45-65 years in good health and CMV-seropositive.

V gene TRBV27 combines with J gene TRBJ2-2; 8 bases line up with TRBD2. Germline trimming cut 4 bases from V and 1 base from J; bases unmatched to any gene: 8. The CDR3 spans 17 residues. Germline CDR1 and CDR2: MNHEY and SMNVEV (reference sequence). The CDR3 reads CASSWTSRGLNTGELFF. CDR3 DNA sequence: TGTGCCAGCAGTTGGACTAGCCGGGGTTTGAACACCGGGGAGCTGTTTTTT.

This sequence joins TRBV13 and TRBJ2-3; weak D call: TRBD1 (5 bases). Germline assignment: CDR1 PRHDT and CDR2 FYEKMQ (reference sequence). The V end lost 2 bases, the J end lost 2 bases, and 8 bases lay between the germline ends. The CDR3 runs to 14 residues. This CDR3 is CASSLQGSTDTQYF. Written as DNA, the CDR3 is TGTGCCAGCAGCTTACAGGGATCCACAGATACGCAGTATTTT.

The DNA for the CDR3 is TGTGCCAGCAGCTTAGAGGGGACAAGCCCTCTACCCCAGCATTTT. It specifies CASSLEGTSPLPQHF. The chain couples TRBV7-9 to TRBJ1-5; tentative D call: TRBD1 (6 bases). Per the germline V gene, CDR1 is SEHNR and CDR2 is FQNEAQ (reference sequence). The ends were cut back, 1 base at V and 10 bases at J, with 17 bases in the middle. The length of the CDR3 is 15 residues.

V and J are TRBV5-6 and TRBJ1-5; D perhaps matches TRBD1 (5 bases). The CDR3 consists of 16 residues. Germline V gene data show CDR1 as SGHDT and CDR2 as YYEEEE. The V and J ends lost 1 base and 5 bases respectively, with 16 bases between them. The CDR3 is CASSLRAGLSDQPQHF. The CDR3 coding sequence is TGTGCCAGCAGCTTGAGGGCAGGGCTGTCGGATCAGCCCCAGCATTTT.

This rearrangement joins TRBV18 to TRBJ1-1; D gene ambiguous. The ends were cut back, 5 bases at V and 1 base at J, with 8 bases in the middle. This CDR3 contains 13 residues. Germline V gene data show CDR1 as KGHSH and CDR2 as LQKENI. CDR3 protein: CASSNRRNTEAFF. CDR3 DNA: TGTGCCAGCTCAAACCGGAGGAACACTGAAGCTTTCTTT.

The chain is built from TRBV19 and TRBJ1-5; 9 bases line up with TRBD1. Trimming cost V 8 bases and J 2 bases; bases outside gene matches: 7. The germline V gene has CDR1 LNHDA and CDR2 SQIVND (reference sequence). The CDR3 sequence is 15 residues long. The CDR3 nucleotides read TGTGCCAGTGGGACTACAGGGGGCGGCAATCAGCCCCAGCATTTT. Encoded protein: CASGTTGGGNQPQHF.

This chain joins TRBV6-1 and TRBJ1-5; TRBD1 is a possible D gene (6 bases). Trimming took off 7 bases at V and 3 bases at J, with 13 bases between the two ends. The CDR3 extends over 14 amino acids. Germline values: CDR1 MNHNS, CDR2 SASEGT. The CDR3, as DNA: TGTGCCAGCAAAGAGGACAGCAACAATCAGCCCCAGCATTTT. It encodes CASKEDSNNQPQHF.

The gene calls are TRBV10-2 and TRBJ2-5; TRBD2 aligns across 9 bases. This CDR3 has 12 residues. The junction had 2 bases not matched to a gene; V was cut back by 10 bases and J by 2 bases. Per germline, CDR1 WSHSY and CDR2 SAAADI. The CDR3 DNA follows: TGCGCCACAAGCGGGGGGCAAGAGACCCAGTACTTC. Translating gives CATSGGQETQYF.

This clone was seen more than once but under ten times. The chain is built from TRBV9 and TRBJ1-4, with D unclear. This CDR3 spans 14 amino acids. V gave up 1 base and J gave up 5 bases, with 9 bases separating them. Germline V gene sequence: CDR1 SGDLS, CDR2 YYNGEE. In nucleotides, the CDR3 is TGTGCCAGCAGCGTAAGCCCCTTGAATGAAAAACTGTTTTTT. Amino acid sequence: CASSVSPLNEKLFF. Full variable domain (remainder filled in from reference TRBV9 and TRBJ1-4): DSGVTQTPKHLITATGQRVTLRCSPRSGDLSVYWYQQSLDQGLQFLIQYYNGEERAKGNILERFSAQQFPDLHSELNLSSLELGDSALYFCASSVSPLNEKLFFGSGTQLSVL.

J is TRBJ1-2 and V is TRBV5-6; D might be TRBD1 (5 bases). CDR1 and CDR2 from the germline V gene are SGHDT and YYEEEE. The CDR3 has 16 residues. V lost 0 bases, J lost 4 bases, and 16 bases lay in between. The CDR3 spells CASSLDRRRSFYGYTF. CDR3 nucleotide sequence: TGTGCCAGCAGCTTGGACAGGAGACGGAGTTTCTATGGCTACACCTTC.

This rearrangement joins TRBV7-9 to TRBJ2-2; maybe TRBD2 (6 bases). The V end was cut by 8 bases, the J end by 4 bases, with 11 bases between. The CDR3 has 13 amino acids. Germline assignment: CDR1 SEHNR and CDR2 FQNEAQ (reference sequence). The CDR3 reads CASAPGSTGELFF. CDR3 sequence (DNA): TGTGCCAGCGCCCCCGGGAGCACCGGGGAGCTGTTTTTT.

The chain links TRBV11-2 to TRBJ1-1; possibly TRBD1 for D (6 bases). This CDR3 region has 14 residues. Per germline, CDR1 SGHAT and CDR2 FQNNGV. Trimming cost V 5 bases and J 1 base, with 11 bases left between them. The CDR3 region has the DNA TGTGCCAGCAGCGCCGGGGGGGCGAACACTGAAGCTTTCTTT. It yields the protein CASSAGGANTEAFF.

The chain employs TRBV9 and TRBJ2-3, with TRBD2 matching over 7 bases. This CDR3 region has 15 residues. V dropped 3 bases and J dropped 14; count of bases not matched to a gene: 18. CDR1 SGDLS and CDR2 YYNGEE come from the germline V gene. For the CDR3, the DNA is TGTGCCAGCAGCGATGACCCCCGGCGTCGACTAGCACCGTATTTT. Its translation is CASSDDPRRRLAPYF.

The rearrangement uses TRBV9 and TRBJ2-1, with D possibly TRBD2 on 5 matching bases. Germline CDR1 SGDLS, CDR2 YYNGEE. The CDR3 is made up of 15 amino acids. V was pared by 0 bases and J by 3 bases, with 10 bases between. CDR3 protein: CASSVGYGIYNEQFF. CDR3 sequence (DNA): TGTGCCAGCAGCGTAGGGTACGGGATCTACAATGAGCAGTTCTTC.